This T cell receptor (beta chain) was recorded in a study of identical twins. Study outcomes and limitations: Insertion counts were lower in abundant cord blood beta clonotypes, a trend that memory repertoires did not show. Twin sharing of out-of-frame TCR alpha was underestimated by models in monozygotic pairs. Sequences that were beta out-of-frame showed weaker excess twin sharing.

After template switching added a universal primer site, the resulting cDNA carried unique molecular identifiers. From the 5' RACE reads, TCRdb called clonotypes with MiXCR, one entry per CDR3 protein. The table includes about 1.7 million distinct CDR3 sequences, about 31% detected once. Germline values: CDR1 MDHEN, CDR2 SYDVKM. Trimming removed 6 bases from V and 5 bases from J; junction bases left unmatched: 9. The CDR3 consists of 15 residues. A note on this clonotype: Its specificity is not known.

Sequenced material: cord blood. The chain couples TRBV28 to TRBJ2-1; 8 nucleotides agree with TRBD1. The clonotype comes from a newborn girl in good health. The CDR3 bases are TGTGCCAGCAGCCCAGGGGGCGTATTCCACAATGAGCAGTTCTTC. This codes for CASSPGGVFHNEQFF.